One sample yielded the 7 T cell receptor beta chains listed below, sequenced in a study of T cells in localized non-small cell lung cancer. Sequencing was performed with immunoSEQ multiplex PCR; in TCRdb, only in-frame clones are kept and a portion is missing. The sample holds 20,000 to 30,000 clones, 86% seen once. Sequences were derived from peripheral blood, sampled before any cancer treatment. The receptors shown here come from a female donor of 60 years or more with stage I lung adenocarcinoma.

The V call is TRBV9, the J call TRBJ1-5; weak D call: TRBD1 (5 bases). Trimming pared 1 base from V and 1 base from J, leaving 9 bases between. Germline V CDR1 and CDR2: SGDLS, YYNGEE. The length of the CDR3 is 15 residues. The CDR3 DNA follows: TGTGCCAGCAGCGTAAGAGGGGAAAGCAATCAGCCCCAGCATTTT. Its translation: CASSVRGESNQPQHF.

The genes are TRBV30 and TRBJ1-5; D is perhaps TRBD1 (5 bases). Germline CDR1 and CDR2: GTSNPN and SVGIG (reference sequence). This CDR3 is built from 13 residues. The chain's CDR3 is CAAGALSNQPQHF. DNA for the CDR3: TGTGCGGCCGGGGCACTGAGCAATCAGCCCCAGCATTTT.

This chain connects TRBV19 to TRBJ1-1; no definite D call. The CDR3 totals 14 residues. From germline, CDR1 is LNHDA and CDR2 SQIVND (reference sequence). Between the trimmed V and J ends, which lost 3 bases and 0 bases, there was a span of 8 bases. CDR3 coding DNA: TGTGCCAGTAGTATGGTTAACATGAACACTGAAGCTTTCTTT. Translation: CASSMVNMNTEAFF.

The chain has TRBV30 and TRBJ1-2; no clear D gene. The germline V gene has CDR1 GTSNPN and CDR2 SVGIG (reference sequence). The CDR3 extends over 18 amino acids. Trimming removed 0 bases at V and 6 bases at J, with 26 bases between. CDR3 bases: TGTGCCTGGAGTGTTTGGGTCGGGAGAGAGGAAAGTCTACATGGCTACACCTTC. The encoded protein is CAWSVWVGREESLHGYTF. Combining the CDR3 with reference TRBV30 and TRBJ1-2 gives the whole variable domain SQTIHQWPATLVQPVGSPLSLECTVEGTSNPNLYWYRQAAGRGLQLLFYSVGIGQISSEVPQNLSASRPQDRQFILSSKKLLLSDSGFYLCAWSVWVGREESLHGYTFGSGTRLTVV.

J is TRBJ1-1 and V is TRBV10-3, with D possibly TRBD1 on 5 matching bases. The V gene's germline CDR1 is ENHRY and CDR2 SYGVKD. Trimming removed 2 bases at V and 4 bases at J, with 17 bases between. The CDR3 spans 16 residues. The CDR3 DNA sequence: TGTGCCATCAGTGAGAGTCGGACATATCCTGCCACTGAAGCTTTCTTT. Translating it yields CAISESRTYPATEAFF.

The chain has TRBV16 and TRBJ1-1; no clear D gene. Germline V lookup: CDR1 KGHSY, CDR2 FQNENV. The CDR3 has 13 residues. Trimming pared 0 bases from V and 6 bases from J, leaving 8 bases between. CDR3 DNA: TGTGCCAGCAGCCAATCGGGGATCCCTGAAGCTTTCTTT. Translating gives CASSQSGIPEAFF.

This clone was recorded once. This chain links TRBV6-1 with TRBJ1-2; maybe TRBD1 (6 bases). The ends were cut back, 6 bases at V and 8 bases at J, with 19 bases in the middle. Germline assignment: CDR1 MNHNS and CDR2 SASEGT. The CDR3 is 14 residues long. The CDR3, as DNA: TGTGCCAGCAGCTTCTCCGACAGGCTCGGAGGCTACACCTTC. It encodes CASSFSDRLGGYTF.